Sequencing of this T cell receptor beta chain was carried out in a study of shared clonotypes between healthy human individuals. Clones were read by immunoSEQ multiplex PCR, and TCRdb kept only the in-frame ones, dropping some. The sample contains about 1 million clones, around 82% of which appear only once. The CDR3 has 15 residues. V was clipped by 10 bases and J by 0 bases; unmatched bases: 7. The germline CDR1 and CDR2 sequences are LNHDA and SQIVND (reference sequence). The chain employs TRBV19 and TRBJ1-1, with TRBD1 matching 11 bases. The clonotype comes from a man between 18 and 29 years old in good health. Some clones in this sample may be carry-over from other donors' samples. The sample was memory CD4+ T cells from PBMCs. Stated subset: CD45RA-negative fraction. The CDR3 is CATSDRGRVNTEAFF. CDR3 coding DNA: TGTGCCACATCGGACAGGGGGCGCGTGAACACTGAAGCTTTCTTT.